The 21 T cell receptor beta chains listed next were all sequenced from one sample in a study of blood T cell repertoires in COVID-19. Sequencing used immunoSEQ multiplex PCR; TCRdb keeps in-frame clones, though not all of them. The data show some 80,000 clones, roughly 81% seen once. The sequencing sample was made of peripheral blood. All receptors come from a man in his 60s with COVID-19, enrolled during active disease.

The chain combines TRBV5-1 with TRBJ2-1; D not certain. Trimming left V 0 bases short and J 0 bases short, with 7 bases between. Germline loops: CDR1 SGHRS, CDR2 YFSETQ. The CDR3 loop spans 15 amino acids. The CDR3 protein is CASSLGSSSYNEQFF. Written as DNA, the CDR3 is TGCGCCAGCAGCTTGGGGTCGAGCTCCTACAATGAGCAGTTCTTC.

The V gene is TRBV18, the J gene TRBJ2-7; TRBD1 is a possible D gene (5 bases). The length of the CDR3 is 15 residues. Germline values: CDR1 KGHSH, CDR2 LQKENI. V lost 0 bases and J 7 bases, leaving 16 bases between the germline ends. CDR3 nucleotide sequence: TGTGCCAGCTCACCACCCCAGGGTATTCTTTTTGAGCAGTACTTC. This encodes CASSPPQGILFEQYF.

This chain connects TRBV7-9 to TRBJ1-2; unclear D gene. The germline V gene has CDR1 SEHNR and CDR2 FQNEAQ (reference sequence). The CDR3 loop spans 14 amino acids. The V end was cut by 2 bases, the J end by 2 bases, with 9 bases between. The CDR3 here is CASSLSAGNYGYTF. In nucleotides, the CDR3 is TGTGCCAGCAGCTTATCCGCAGGCAACTATGGCTACACCTTC.

This clone was seen a few times. V and J are TRBV7-3 and TRBJ2-1; D unresolved. Germline values: CDR1 SGHTA, CDR2 FQGTGA. V was trimmed by 2 bases and J by 6 bases, leaving 8 bases between them. This CDR3 region has 13 residues. CDR3 sequence reads: CASSLFPGNEQFF. As DNA, the CDR3 is TGTGCCAGCAGCTTATTTCCGGGCAATGAGCAGTTCTTC.

V usage is TRBV5-4 and J usage is TRBJ2-1, with TRBD2 identical over 14 bases. Germline CDR1 is SGHNT and CDR2 is YYREEE (reference sequence). The CDR3 length is 16 residues. J gave up 8 bases and V 4 bases, and 8 bases lay outside the gene matches. CDR3 DNA sequence: TGTGCCAGCAGCCTTCAAACGACTAGCGGGAGGGATGAGCAGTTCTTC. Translation: CASSLQTTSGRDEQFF.

The sample holds a few counts of this clone. The rearrangement uses TRBV10-3 and TRBJ1-1; D unresolved. V lost 1 base and J lost 4, with 10 bases in between. Germline values: CDR1 ENHRY, CDR2 SYGVKD. The CDR3 extends over 14 amino acids. The CDR3 loop is CAISELGVGTEAFF. The CDR3 coding sequence is TGTGCCATCAGTGAGTTGGGAGTCGGCACTGAAGCTTTCTTT.

V is TRBV4-1 and J is TRBJ1-1, with a tentative D call TRBD1 (6 bases). The V gene lost 2 bases and the J gene lost 1 base, with 11 bases spanning the gap. Germline V gene sequence: CDR1 MGHRA, CDR2 YSYEKL. The CDR3 loop spans 15 amino acids. Here the CDR3 reads CASSQSGHTNTEAFF. DNA of the CDR3: TGCGCCAGCAGCCAATCGGGACACACGAACACTGAAGCTTTCTTT.

V is TRBV5-1 and J is TRBJ2-7; TRBD2 aligns across 7 bases. In germline, CDR1 is SGHRS, CDR2 YFSETQ. There are 14 residues in the CDR3. V was pared by 4 bases and J by 8 bases, with 12 bases of the junction left unmatched. The CDR3 is CASSEGAGTGQQYF. The CDR3 region has the DNA TGCGCCAGCAGCGAGGGAGCGGGGACGGGCCAGCAGTACTTC.

This clone appeared once. V gene TRBV30 combines with J gene TRBJ2-1; 8 nucleotides line up with TRBD2. This CDR3 is built from 12 residues. The J segment lost 10 bases and the V segment lost 2 bases, leaving 4 bases of the junction unmatched. Germline V lookup: CDR1 GTSNPN, CDR2 SVGIG (reference sequence). CDR3 nucleotide sequence: TGTGCCTGGAGTAGCGGGAGTGGGGAGCAGTTCTTC. It specifies CAWSSGSGEQFF.

The gene calls are TRBV4-1 and TRBJ2-2, with D possibly TRBD2 on 6 matching bases. With 3 bases removed from V and 3 bases from J, the gap between germline ends came to 11 bases. The CDR3 has 15 residues. CDR1 and CDR2 (germline): MGHRA, YSYEKL. The CDR3, as DNA: TGCGCCAGCAGCCAGGCGGAGGGGTACACCGGGGAGCTGTTTTTT. Translation: CASSQAEGYTGELFF.

The chain carries TRBV3-1 (or the pseudogene TRBV3-2) and TRBJ1-5; the match to TRBD1 covers 8 bases. Germline loops: CDR1 LGHDT, CDR2 YNNKEL (reference sequence). This CDR3 has 14 residues. With V trimmed by 4 bases and J by 4 bases, 3 bases remained unmatched. CDR3 in DNA: TGTGCCAGCAGCCCTACAGGGGGTAATCAGCCCCAGCATTTT. It translates to CASSPTGGNQPQHF.

The chain is built from TRBV19 and TRBJ2-5, with D tentatively TRBD1 (6 bases). Trimming cost V 6 bases and J 7 bases, with 18 bases left between them. Germline lookup yields CDR1 LNHDA and CDR2 SQIVND (reference sequence). CDR3 length: 14 amino acids. CDR3 residues: CASSPQGPSGTQYF. CDR3 bases: TGTGCCAGTAGCCCACAGGGCCCCTCTGGGACCCAGTACTTC.

V usage is TRBV7-3 and J usage is TRBJ2-1, with D possibly being TRBD1 (5 bases). Trimming pared 8 bases from V and 7 bases from J, leaving 12 bases between. The CDR3 is made up of 12 amino acids. CDR1 is SGHTA and CDR2 is FQGTGA in the germline V gene. CDR3 in amino acids: CASGFRVNEQFF. The CDR3 bases are TGTGCCAGCGGTTTCAGGGTGAATGAGCAGTTCTTC.

V and J are TRBV7-2 and TRBJ1-2; D unresolved. The CDR3 is made up of 14 amino acids. The germline V gene has CDR1 SGHTA and CDR2 FQGNSA. V lost 3 bases and J lost 0, with 8 bases in between. The CDR3 protein is CASSFRETNYGYTF. As DNA, the CDR3 is TGTGCCAGCAGCTTCCGGGAGACTAACTATGGCTACACCTTC.

J is TRBJ2-3 and V is TRBV11-2; 11 bases map to TRBD2. The CDR3 is 15 amino acids. V shed 1 base, J shed 5 bases, and the junction held 2 bases outside the gene matches. CDR1 is SGHAT, CDR2 FQNNGV, per germline. CDR3 bases: TGTGCCAGCAGCTTAGTAGCGGGGGGGCAAGATACGCAGTATTTT. Translated, it gives CASSLVAGGQDTQYF.

V gene TRBV16 combines with J gene TRBJ1-5; 8 bases line up with TRBD1. This CDR3 is 15 amino acids long. V dropped 2 bases and J dropped 6; count of bases not matched to a gene: 6. Germline CDR1 KGHSY, CDR2 FQNENV. CDR3 sequence reads: CASSQQQGVAQPQHF. CDR3 bases: TGTGCCAGCAGCCAACAACAGGGGGTGGCTCAGCCCCAGCATTTT. Together with reference TRBV16 and TRBJ1-5, the CDR3 gives the full variable domain: GEEVAQTPKHLVRGEGQKAKLYCAPIKGHSYVFWYQQVLKNEFKFLISFQNENVFDETGMPKERFSAKCLPNSPCSLEIQATKLEDSAVYFCASSQQQGVAQPQHFGDGTRLSIL.

This clone was counted once. The chain combines TRBV15 with TRBJ2-5, with a possible D match to TRBD2 (5 bases). This CDR3 has 15 residues. Per germline, CDR1 LNHNV and CDR2 YYDKDF (reference sequence). The V end was cut by 0 bases, the J end by 2 bases, with 10 bases between. The CDR3 nucleotides are TGTGCCACCAGCAGAGATAGAGGGCAGCAAGAGACCCAGTACTTC. This codes for CATSRDRGQQETQYF.

V is TRBV19 and J is TRBJ1-3; D call uncertain. The germline V and J ends were trimmed by 4 bases and 0 bases, with 4 bases remaining between them. Looked up from germline, CDR1 is LNHDA and CDR2 is SQIVND (reference sequence). The CDR3 consists of 13 residues. The CDR3 is CASSRLSGNTIYF. In DNA, the CDR3 is TGTGCCAGTAGTAGGCTCTCTGGAAACACCATATATTTT.

The chain is built from TRBV6-5 and TRBJ2-3, with D tentatively TRBD1 (5 bases). Looked up from germline, CDR1 is MNHEY and CDR2 is SVGAGI. The CDR3 covers 14 residues. V lost 6 bases to trimming and J lost 4 bases, with 14 bases between them. This chain's CDR3 is CASRRQGYADTQYF. The CDR3, as DNA: TGTGCCAGCAGACGCCAGGGATACGCAGATACGCAGTATTTT.

This chain links TRBV5-4 with TRBJ2-1; unclear D gene. V was shortened by 7 bases and J by 7 bases, with 9 bases between the two germline ends. This CDR3 region has 11 residues. The germline V gene encodes CDR1 SGHNT and CDR2 YYREEE (reference sequence). CDR3 protein: CASSYQNEQFF. In DNA form, the CDR3 reads TGTGCCAGCTCCTATCAAAATGAGCAGTTCTTC.

This chain uses TRBV28 with TRBJ2-1; 7 nucleotides line up with TRBD1. The junction had 6 bases not matched to a gene; V was cut back by 3 bases and J by 7 bases. Germline V gene lookup returns CDR1 MDHEN and CDR2 SYDVKM. The CDR3 has 14 amino acids. This CDR3 is CASSLSRGLNEQFF. The CDR3 DNA reads as TGTGCCAGCAGTTTGAGTAGGGGGCTAAATGAGCAGTTCTTC.